These 27 T cell receptor beta chains were all obtained from the same sample, sequenced in a study of OX40 agonist ivuxolimab in advanced cancers. Sequencing was performed with immunoSEQ multiplex PCR; in TCRdb, only in-frame clones are kept and a portion is missing. The sample carries some 75,000 clones, 70% to 90% recorded once. Sequenced material: CD4+ or CD8+ T cells sorted from blood, taken in a trial of the OX40 agonist ivuxolimab. The receptors originated from an adult with an advanced solid tumor such as melanoma, head and neck, liver or kidney cancer.

The chain joins TRBV18 to TRBJ1-2; D remains ambiguous. This CDR3 spans 13 amino acids. Germline lookup yields CDR1 KGHSH and CDR2 LQKENI. Trimming left V 2 bases short and J 3 bases short, with 7 bases between. This chain's CDR3 is CASSPSLDYGYTF. The CDR3 nucleotides read TGTGCCAGCTCACCAAGCTTGGACTATGGCTACACCTTC.

The rearrangement uses TRBV5-1 and TRBJ2-5; D ambiguous. This CDR3 comprises 13 residues. Trimming removed 6 bases from V and 2 bases from J, with 11 bases in between. Germline V gives CDR1 SGHRS, CDR2 YFSETQ. The CDR3 spells CASKASRQETQYF. The CDR3 DNA is TGCGCCAGCAAGGCGTCGCGGCAAGAGACCCAGTACTTC.

The chain carries TRBV14 and TRBJ1-3; the D gene is possibly TRBD1 (5 bases). The CDR3 is 14 amino acids. Looked up from germline, CDR1 is SGHDN and CDR2 is FVKESK. Trimming took off 4 bases at V and 3 bases at J, with 10 bases between the two ends. The CDR3 is CASSLMDIGNTIYF. DNA for the CDR3: TGTGCCAGCAGCCTCATGGACATTGGAAACACCATATATTTT.

V is TRBV5-4 and J is TRBJ2-7, with D perhaps being TRBD1 or TRBD2 (7 bases each). V lost 3 bases, J lost 0 bases, and 19 bases lay in between. From germline, CDR1 is SGHNT and CDR2 YYREEE (reference sequence). This CDR3 comprises 17 residues. In DNA, the CDR3 is TGTGCCAGCAGCTGGAAGCGGGACAGCGGCAGCTCCTACGAGCAGTACTTC. It translates to CASSWKRDSGSSYEQYF.

V usage is TRBV28 and J usage is TRBJ1-4; 7 bases align to TRBD1. J was trimmed by 7 bases and V by 2 bases; bases with no gene match: 7. This CDR3 contains 15 residues. The V gene's germline CDR1 is MDHEN and CDR2 SYDVKM. The CDR3: CASSLRGGPREKLFF. The CDR3 DNA reads as TGTGCCAGCAGTTTAAGAGGGGGCCCTCGTGAAAAACTGTTTTTT. Full variable domain (missing parts from reference TRBV28 and TRBJ1-4): DVKVTQSSRYLVKRTGEKVFLECVQDMDHENMFWYRQDPGLGLRLIYFSYDVKMKEKGDIPEGYSVSREKKERFSLILESASTNQTSMYLCASSLRGGPREKLFFGSGTQLSVL.

There are a few counts of this clone. The V call is TRBV4-1, the J call TRBJ1-6; no definite D call. The CDR3 covers 16 residues. V dropped 4 bases and J dropped 6 bases, with 16 bases sitting between them. Germline-derived CDR1 and CDR2 are MGHRA and YSYEKL. The CDR3 region is CASSLKGMIANSPLHF. CDR3 sequence (DNA): TGCGCCAGCAGCCTCAAGGGCATGATTGCTAATTCACCCCTCCACTTT.

The chain employs TRBV5-4 and TRBJ1-3; maybe TRBD1 (6 bases). CDR1 SGHNT and CDR2 YYREEE come from the germline V gene (reference sequence). This CDR3 is 14 amino acids long. The V and J ends lost 0 bases and 2 bases respectively, with 6 bases between them. In DNA, the CDR3 is TGTGCCAGCAGCTTGGCAGGGGCTGGAAACACCATATATTTT. It translates to CASSLAGAGNTIYF.

This clone was seen once. The CDR3 DNA sequence: TGTGCCAGCAGCTTAATGGGGGGCGATTACAATGAGCAGTTCTTC. It translates to CASSLMGGDYNEQFF. V is TRBV7-3 and J is TRBJ2-1, with D possibly called TRBD1 or TRBD2 (6 bases each). This CDR3 region has 15 residues. Germline V gene sequence: CDR1 SGHTA, CDR2 FQGTGA. The germline V and J ends were trimmed by 1 base and 4 bases, with 11 bases remaining between them.

This chain joins TRBV9 and TRBJ2-3, with D perhaps TRBD2 (5 bases). The V gene lost 6 bases and the J gene lost 0 bases, with 11 bases spanning the gap. The CDR3 totals 14 residues. Germline V CDR1 and CDR2: SGDLS, YYNGEE. CDR3 in DNA: TGTGCCAGCACCACGGGAACTAGCACAGATACGCAGTATTTT. This encodes CASTTGTSTDTQYF.

The chain combines TRBV29-1 with TRBJ2-5, with D perhaps being TRBD1 or TRBD2 (6 bases each). This CDR3 comprises 11 residues. Germline lookup yields CDR1 SQVTM and CDR2 ANQGSEA. The V and J ends lost 4 bases and 5 bases respectively, with 8 bases between them. The CDR3 bases are TGCAGCGTTGTAGGGGGGGAGACCCAGTACTTC. Amino acids: CSVVGGETQYF. Supplemented by reference TRBV29-1 and TRBJ2-5, the full variable domain reads SAVISQKPSRDICQRGTSLTIQCQVDSQVTMMFWYRQQPGQSLTLIATANQGSEATYESGFVIDKFPISRPNLTFSTLTVSNMSPEDSSIYLCSVVGGETQYFGPGTRLLVL.

This clone appeared a single time. The chain links TRBV9 to TRBJ1-2; D not certain. V lost 0 bases and J lost 8, with 8 bases in between. This CDR3 contains 12 residues. The germline V gene encodes CDR1 SGDLS and CDR2 YYNGEE. CDR3 sequence reads: CASSVVYGGYTF. CDR3 nucleotides: TGTGCCAGCAGCGTAGTGTACGGCGGCTACACCTTC.

The V and J genes are TRBV5-1 and TRBJ1-1, with D possibly being TRBD1 (6 bases). CDR1 and CDR2 from the germline V gene are SGHRS and YFSETQ. Trimming left V 0 bases short and J 3 bases short, with 12 bases between. The CDR3 runs to 15 residues. CDR3 DNA: TGCGCCAGCAGCTTGGATTGGGGGCAGGACACTGAAGCTTTCTTT. Translating gives CASSLDWGQDTEAFF.

This clone was found once. J is TRBJ1-1 and V is TRBV28; 7 bases line up with TRBD1. Per germline, CDR1 MDHEN and CDR2 SYDVKM. This CDR3 spans 15 amino acids. With 8 bases clipped from V and 1 base from J, the junction kept 10 bases outside the gene matches. The CDR3 coding sequence is TGTGCCAGCGACTTGCAATCAGGGGGGAACACTGAAGCTTTCTTT. Its protein product is CASDLQSGGNTEAFF.

V and J are TRBV7-2 and TRBJ1-1; no definite D call. This CDR3 is built from 16 residues. The V gene lost 5 bases and the J gene lost 8 bases, with 24 bases spanning the gap. In germline, CDR1 is SGHTA, CDR2 FQGNSA. The CDR3 coding sequence is TGTGCCAGCAGCACACCCCGAGGAGCTGTAACGCAAGAAGCTTTCTTT. Translation: CASSTPRGAVTQEAFF.

The chain couples TRBV9 to TRBJ2-5; D gene unclear. V lost 4 bases, J lost 3 bases, and 10 bases lay in between. The germline V gene has CDR1 SGDLS and CDR2 YYNGEE. This CDR3 comprises 13 residues. The CDR3 nucleotides are TGTGCCAGCAGCCCCCACTTGGAAGAGACCCAGTACTTC. Protein: CASSPHLEETQYF.

DNA for the CDR3: TGTGCCAGCAGCCCACGGGCGGTCCCTAGCACAGATACGCAGTATTTT. It codes for CASSPRAVPSTDTQYF. The rearrangement joins TRBV9 to TRBJ2-3; D uncertain. The CDR3 spans 16 residues. V lost 4 bases and J 0 bases, leaving 15 bases between the germline ends. Germline loops: CDR1 SGDLS, CDR2 YYNGEE.

The chain combines TRBV18 with TRBJ2-6; 7 bases are shared with TRBD1. V gave up 8 bases and J gave up 0 bases; unmatched junction bases: 10. Germline V gene sequence: CDR1 KGHSH, CDR2 LQKENI. The CDR3 runs to 17 residues. The CDR3 here is CASVPGQSSSGANVLTF. The CDR3, as DNA: TGTGCCAGCGTCCCGGGACAGTCAAGCTCTGGGGCCAACGTCCTGACTTTC.

V and J are TRBV6-1 and TRBJ1-5; no reliable D call. The germline V gene encodes CDR1 MNHNS and CDR2 SASEGT. V was clipped by 1 base and J by 11 bases, with 9 bases between them. The CDR3 sequence is 12 residues long. The CDR3 reads CASSEGFRAQHF. Written as DNA, the CDR3 is TGTGCCAGCAGTGAAGGTTTCCGGGCCCAGCATTTT.

The V call is TRBV30, the J call TRBJ1-1; no clear D. Germline V gene lookup returns CDR1 GTSNPN and CDR2 SVGIG (reference sequence). With 5 bases removed from V and 4 bases from J, the gap between germline ends came to 11 bases. CDR3 length equals 12 residues. This chain's CDR3 is CAWSEGITEAFF. CDR3 bases: TGTGCCTGGTCGGAGGGAATCACTGAAGCTTTCTTT.

The rearrangement joins TRBV9 to TRBJ1-5; 12 nucleotides agree with TRBD1. Trimming took 3 bases from V and 6 from J; bases not matched to a gene: 4. The CDR3 sequence is 15 residues long. CDR1 is SGDLS and CDR2 is YYNGEE in the germline V gene. The DNA for the CDR3 is TGTGCCAGCAGCGCGGGACAGGGGGCTTTTCAGCCCCAGCATTTT. It yields the protein CASSAGQGAFQPQHF.

The genes are TRBV5-4 and TRBJ1-6; 7 nucleotides line up with TRBD1. Germline assignment: CDR1 SGHNT and CDR2 YYREEE (reference sequence). CDR3 length: 16 amino acids. V trimming: 4 bases; J trimming: 9 bases; junction bases outside the gene matches: 13. CDR3 sequence reads: CASSPRSGRGASPLHF. The CDR3 region has the DNA TGTGCCAGCAGCCCCCGCTCGGGCAGGGGGGCTTCACCCCTCCACTTT.

This clone has just one count. The chain has TRBV7-6 and TRBJ1-2, with 7 positions matching TRBD1. Germline V gene sequence: CDR1 SGHVS, CDR2 FNYEAQ. J gave up 4 bases and V 2 bases, and 10 bases lay outside the gene matches. CDR3 length: 16 residues. The CDR3 DNA sequence: TGTGCCAGCAGCTTAAATGTTTTAGGGGGCGGCTATGGCTACACCTTC. This sequence encodes CASSLNVLGGGYGYTF.

The chain uses TRBV5-1 and TRBJ2-2, with D perhaps TRBD1 (7 bases). V was shortened by 7 bases and J by 2 bases, with 12 bases between the two germline ends. CDR3 length: 14 amino acids. CDR1 and CDR2 from the germline V gene are SGHRS and YFSETQ. The CDR3 DNA is TGCGCCAGCGCCCAGGGGGGCAACACCGGGGAGCTGTTTTTT. This encodes CASAQGGNTGELFF.

The gene calls are TRBV2 and TRBJ2-7; no clear D gene. Germline V gene sequence: CDR1 SNHLY, CDR2 FYNNEI. V dropped 6 bases and J dropped 6 bases, with 15 bases sitting between them. The CDR3 runs to 13 residues. Here the CDR3 DNA reads TGTGCCAGCAGGGTGGGGTTTGAATCCGAGCAGTACGTC. Protein product: CASRVGFESEQYV.

The J gene is TRBJ1-1, the V gene TRBV9, with 7 bases lining up with TRBD1. The CDR3 runs 15 residues. V lost 0 bases, J lost 1 base, and 3 bases stayed unmatched. Germline lookup yields CDR1 SGDLS and CDR2 YYNGEE. CDR3 DNA: TGTGCCAGCAGCGTAGCAGGGGGGGAGAACACTGAAGCTTTCTTT. Amino acids: CASSVAGGENTEAFF.

V is TRBV28 and J is TRBJ2-1; 12 positions match TRBD2. This CDR3 contains 15 residues. Germline CDR1 and CDR2: MDHEN and SYDVKM. J was trimmed by 4 bases and V by 6 bases; bases with no gene match: 4. CDR3 sequence (DNA): TGTGCCAGCAGATTCGGACTAGCGGGGTACAATGAGCAGTTCTTC. Translating it yields CASRFGLAGYNEQFF.

The chain couples TRBV20-1 to TRBJ1-1, with TRBD1 as a possible D gene (6 bases). This CDR3 contains 11 residues. Trimming removed 6 bases at V and 5 bases at J, with 10 bases between. Germline-derived CDR1 and CDR2 are DFQATT and SNEGSKA (reference sequence). CDR3 protein: CSAPGQTEAFF. CDR3 sequence (DNA): TGCAGTGCCCCTGGACAGACTGAAGCTTTCTTT.